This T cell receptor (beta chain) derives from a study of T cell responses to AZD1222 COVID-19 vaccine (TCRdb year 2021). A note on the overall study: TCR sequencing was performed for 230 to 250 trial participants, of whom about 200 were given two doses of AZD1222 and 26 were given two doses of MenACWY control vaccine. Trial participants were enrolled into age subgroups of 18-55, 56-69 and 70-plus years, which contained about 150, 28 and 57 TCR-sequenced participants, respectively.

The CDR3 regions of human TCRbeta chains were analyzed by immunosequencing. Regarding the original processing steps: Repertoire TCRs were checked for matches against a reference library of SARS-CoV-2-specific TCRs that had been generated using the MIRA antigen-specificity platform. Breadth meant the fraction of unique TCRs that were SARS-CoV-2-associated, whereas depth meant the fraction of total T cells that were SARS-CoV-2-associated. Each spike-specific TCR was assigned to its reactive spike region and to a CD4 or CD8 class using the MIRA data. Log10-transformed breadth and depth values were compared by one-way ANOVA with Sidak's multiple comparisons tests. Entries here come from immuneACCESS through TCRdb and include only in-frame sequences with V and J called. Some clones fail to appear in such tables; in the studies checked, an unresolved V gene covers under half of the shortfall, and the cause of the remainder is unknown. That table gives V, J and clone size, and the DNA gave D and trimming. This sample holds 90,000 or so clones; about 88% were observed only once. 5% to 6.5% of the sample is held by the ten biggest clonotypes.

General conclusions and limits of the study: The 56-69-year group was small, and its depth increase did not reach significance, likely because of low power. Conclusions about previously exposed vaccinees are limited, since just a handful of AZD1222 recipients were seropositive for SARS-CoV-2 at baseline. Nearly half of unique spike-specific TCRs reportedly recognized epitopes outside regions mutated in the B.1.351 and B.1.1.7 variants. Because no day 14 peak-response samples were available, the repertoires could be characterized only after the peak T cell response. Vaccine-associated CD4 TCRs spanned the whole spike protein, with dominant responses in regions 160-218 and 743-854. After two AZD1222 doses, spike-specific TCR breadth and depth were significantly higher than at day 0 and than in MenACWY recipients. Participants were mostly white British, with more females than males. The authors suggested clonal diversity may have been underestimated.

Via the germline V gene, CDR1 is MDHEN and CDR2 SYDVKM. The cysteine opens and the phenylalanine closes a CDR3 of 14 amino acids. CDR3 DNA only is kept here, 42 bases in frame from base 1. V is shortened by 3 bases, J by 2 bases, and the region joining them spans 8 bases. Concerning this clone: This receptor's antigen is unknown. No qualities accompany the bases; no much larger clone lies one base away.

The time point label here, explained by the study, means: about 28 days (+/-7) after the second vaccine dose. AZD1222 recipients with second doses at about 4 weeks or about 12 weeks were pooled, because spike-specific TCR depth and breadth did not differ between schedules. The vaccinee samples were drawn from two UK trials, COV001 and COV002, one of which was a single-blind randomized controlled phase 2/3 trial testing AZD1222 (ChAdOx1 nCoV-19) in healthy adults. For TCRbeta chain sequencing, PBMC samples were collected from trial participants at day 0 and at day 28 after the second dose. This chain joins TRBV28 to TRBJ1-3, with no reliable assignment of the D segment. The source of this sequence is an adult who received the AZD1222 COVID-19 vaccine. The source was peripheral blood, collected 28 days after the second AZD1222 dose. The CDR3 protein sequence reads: CASSFLGTGNTIYF. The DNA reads TGTGCCAGCAGTTTTTTGGGGACTGGAAACACCATATATTTT.